Below, 13 T cell receptor beta chains from the same sample are listed, as sequenced in a study of CD8+CD57+ T cells in acquired aplastic anemia. For CDR3 and TCR beta VDJ profiling, genomic DNA was the template used. One entry per CDR3 protein results from TCRdb running MiXCR on the reads. The sample carries some 64,000 distinct CDR3 sequences, about 54% recorded once. Sequencing input: sorted CD4+, CD8+, or CD8+CD57+ T cells (not recorded which) from PBMCs. These receptors all stem from a human donor in good health, serving as a control.

The chain recombines TRBV27 with TRBJ2-4; a weak D match, TRBD1 (6 bases). Germline-derived CDR1 and CDR2 are MNHEY and SMNVEV (reference sequence). Trimming took 5 bases from V and 2 from J, leaving 22 bases between them. CDR3 length: 18 amino acids. This CDR3 is CASSPKGTTTGSKNIQYF. As DNA, the CDR3 is TGTGCCAGCAGTCCGAAGGGCACGACAACAGGGTCCAAAAACATTCAGTACTTC.

The chain carries TRBV7-9 and TRBJ1-2; D ambiguous. The CDR3 covers 10 residues. Trimming shortened V by 5 bases and J by 5 bases, and 3 bases separated the two germline ends. Germline values: CDR1 SEHNR, CDR2 FQNEAQ (reference sequence). CDR3 residues: CASSLYGYTF. The DNA of the CDR3 is TGTGCCAGCAGCCTATATGGCTACACCTTC.

This clonotype has at least ten counts. The gene calls are TRBV20-1 and TRBJ2-7; 8 nucleotides line up with TRBD2. Germline loops: CDR1 DFQATT, CDR2 SNEGSKA (reference sequence). The CDR3 has 13 residues. V was pared by 6 bases and J by 2 bases, with 6 bases of the junction left unmatched. In DNA form, the CDR3 reads TGCAGTGCCCCCTTAGCGGGGACCTACGAGCAGTACTTC. Amino acids: CSAPLAGTYEQYF.

This clonotype appeared many times. The chain employs TRBV27 and TRBJ2-7; D gene uncertain. Germline assignment: CDR1 MNHEY and CDR2 SMNVEV (reference sequence). The CDR3 sequence is 12 residues long. V lost 5 bases and J lost 4, with 9 bases in between. The CDR3 DNA reads TGTGCCAGCAGTCAGCAAGGATACGAGCAGTACTTC. It codes for CASSQQGYEQYF.

This clonotype showed up many times. The chain has TRBV19 and TRBJ2-3; TRBD2 aligns across 12 bases. The CDR3 is 17 residues long. Germline lookup yields CDR1 LNHDA and CDR2 SQIVND (reference sequence). The J segment lost 2 bases and the V segment lost 3 bases, leaving 6 bases of the junction unmatched. CDR3 loop: CASSMIGLAGFTDTQYF. The DNA of the CDR3 is TGTGCCAGTAGTATGATTGGACTAGCGGGATTCACAGATACGCAGTATTTT.

The chain's CDR3 is CASSLRDRGGYTF. CDR3 coding DNA: TGCGCCAGCAGCTTGCGTGACAGGGGGGGCTACACCTTC. The genes are TRBV5-1 and TRBJ1-2; 9 nucleotides match TRBD1. The CDR3 sequence is 13 residues long. J lost 8 bases, V lost 1 base, and 3 bases had no gene match. The germline V gene encodes CDR1 SGHRS and CDR2 YFSETQ.

This clonotype was picked up many times. The genes are TRBV6-5 and TRBJ1-1, with no clear D. Germline assignment: CDR1 MNHEY and CDR2 SVGAGI. The V end lost 5 bases, the J end lost 7 bases, and 8 bases lay between the germline ends. This CDR3 is 11 amino acids long. DNA of the CDR3: TGTGCCAGCAGTGGGGAGAGTGAAGCTTTCTTT. Protein sequence: CASSGESEAFF.

The chain couples TRBV15 to TRBJ1-1, with D perhaps TRBD1 (6 bases). The V gene lost 9 bases and the J gene lost 0 bases, with 11 bases spanning the gap. The CDR3 totals 13 residues. Looked up from germline, CDR1 is LNHNV and CDR2 is YYDKDF (reference sequence). The CDR3 loop is CATKQGVNTEAFF. CDR3 coding DNA: TGTGCCACAAAACAGGGCGTGAACACTGAAGCTTTCTTT. Combining the CDR3 with reference TRBV15 and TRBJ1-1 gives the whole variable domain DAMVIQNPRYQVTQFGKPVTLSCSQTLNHNVMYWYQQKSSQAPKLLFHYYDKDFNNEADTPDNFQSRRPNTSFCFLDIRSPGLGDTAMYLCATKQGVNTEAFFGQGTRLTVV.

The V call is TRBV2, the J call TRBJ2-2; D remains ambiguous. V was clipped by 5 bases and J by 0 bases, with 10 bases between them. Germline values: CDR1 SNHLY, CDR2 FYNNEI. The CDR3 has 15 amino acids. The CDR3 DNA reads as TGTGCCAGCAGTTCGCCTGTCGCGAACACCGGGGAGCTGTTTTTT. It is translated as CASSSPVANTGELFF.

This chain links TRBV9 with TRBJ2-1; 9 bases are shared with TRBD2. From germline, CDR1 is SGDLS and CDR2 YYNGEE. The CDR3 extends over 15 amino acids. After removal of 0 bases from V and 5 bases from J, the junction contained 3 bases not matched to a gene. For the CDR3, the DNA is TGTGCCAGCAGCGTAGAGTCTAGCGGGAACAATGAGCAGTTCTTC. Its protein is CASSVESSGNNEQFF.

The chain employs TRBV6-5 and TRBJ1-6; D might be TRBD1 (5 bases). This CDR3 comprises 15 residues. V lost 2 bases and J 14 bases, leaving 19 bases between the germline ends. CDR1 MNHEY and CDR2 SVGAGI come from the germline V gene. The CDR3 spells CASSYATGGISSLHF. The CDR3 DNA reads TGTGCCAGCAGTTACGCGACGGGGGGAATATCATCCCTCCACTTT.

V usage is TRBV2 and J usage is TRBJ1-6; the D gene is possibly TRBD1 (5 bases). CDR1 SNHLY and CDR2 FYNNEI come from the germline V gene. This CDR3 is 13 amino acids long. Trimming took off 7 bases at V and 7 bases at J, with 11 bases between the two ends. For the CDR3, the DNA is TGTGCCAGCACAAAGGGGTGGAATTCACCCCTCCACTTT. Protein product: CASTKGWNSPLHF.

The V call is TRBV20-1, the J call TRBJ1-2, with a tentative D call TRBD1 (6 bases). Trimming removed 0 bases from V and 5 bases from J, with 13 bases in between. The CDR3 has 14 amino acids. Germline V lookup: CDR1 DFQATT, CDR2 SNEGSKA (reference sequence). The CDR3 DNA is TGCAGTGCTAGAGATCAAGGGAGGGGGTATGGCTACACCTTC. Amino acids: CSARDQGRGYGYTF.